This TCR beta chain came from a study of T cells in tuberculosis. Findings of the study overall: Using the GMM-specific repertoire gave about 85% accuracy versus around 74% with motifs.

Assay used: immunoSEQ multiplex PCR; TCRdb lists only in-frame clones, some missing. The repertoire includes around 45,000 clones, approximately 94% of them detected once, and under 2% sits in the top ten. On this clone itself: The target antigen is unknown.

Sequenced: PBMCs. The sequence came from a donor aged 10-35 years with latent tuberculosis or without tuberculosis infection. Some clones in this sample may be carry-over from other donors' samples.

The CDR3 nucleotides are TGTGCCAGCAGATCTAGCGGGGGATCCTACAATGAGCAGTTCTTC. This translates into CASRSSGGSYNEQFF. This sequence joins TRBV6-4 and TRBJ2-1; 10 positions match TRBD2. The CDR3 is made up of 15 amino acids. Looked up from germline, CDR1 is MRHNA and CDR2 is SNTAGT. Trimming took 6 bases from V and 1 from J; bases not matched to a gene: 3.